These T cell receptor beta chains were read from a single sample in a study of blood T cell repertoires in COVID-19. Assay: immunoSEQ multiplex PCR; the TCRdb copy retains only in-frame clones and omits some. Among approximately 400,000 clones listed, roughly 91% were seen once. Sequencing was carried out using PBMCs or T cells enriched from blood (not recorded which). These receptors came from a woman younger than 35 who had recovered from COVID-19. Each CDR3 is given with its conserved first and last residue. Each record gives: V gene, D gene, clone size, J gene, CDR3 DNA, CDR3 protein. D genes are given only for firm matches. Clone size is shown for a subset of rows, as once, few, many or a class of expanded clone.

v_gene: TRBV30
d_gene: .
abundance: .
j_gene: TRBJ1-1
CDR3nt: TGTGCCTGGAGTGTACTGACAGGCGTCACTGAAGCTTTCTTT
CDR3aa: CAWSVLTGVTEAFF

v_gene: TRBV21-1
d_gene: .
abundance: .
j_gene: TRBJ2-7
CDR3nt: TGTGCCAGCAGCCCCCCCCGATGGCAGGGGGGCAACTACGAGCAGTACTTC
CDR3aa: CASSPPRWQGGNYEQYF

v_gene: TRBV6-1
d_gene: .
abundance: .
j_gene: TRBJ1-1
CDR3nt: TGTGCCAGCAGTGCAGGGGTTGTGGGACCTAACACTGAAGCTTTCTTT
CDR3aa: CASSAGVVGPNTEAFF

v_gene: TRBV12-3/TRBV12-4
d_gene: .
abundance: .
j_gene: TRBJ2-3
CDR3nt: TGTGCCAGCAGTACCCTTAGCGATGATACGCAGTATTTT
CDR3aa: CASSTLSDDTQYF

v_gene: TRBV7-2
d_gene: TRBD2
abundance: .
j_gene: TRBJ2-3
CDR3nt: TGTGCCAGCAAGGCGGGACTAGCGGGCACAGATACGCAGTATTTT
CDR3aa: CASKAGLAGTDTQYF

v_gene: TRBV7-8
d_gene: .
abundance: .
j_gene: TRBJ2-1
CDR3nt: TGTGCCAGCAGCTTCCGGACTACTTACAATGAGCAGTTCTTC
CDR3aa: CASSFRTTYNEQFF

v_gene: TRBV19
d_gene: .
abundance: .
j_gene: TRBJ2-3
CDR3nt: TGTGCCAGTAAAGGGCGGGGGCTGCGCACAGATACGCAGTATTTT
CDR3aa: CASKGRGLRTDTQYF

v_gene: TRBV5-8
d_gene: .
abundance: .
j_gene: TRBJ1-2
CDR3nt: TGTGCCAGCAGCTTAATCACCACTCTTCTTATTGAGGGCTACACCTTC
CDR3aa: CASSLITTLLIEGYTF

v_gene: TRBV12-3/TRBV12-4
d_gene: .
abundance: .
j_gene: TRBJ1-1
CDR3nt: TGTGCCAGCAGTTCGGGAGTGAACACTGAAGCTTTCTTT
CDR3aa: CASSSGVNTEAFF

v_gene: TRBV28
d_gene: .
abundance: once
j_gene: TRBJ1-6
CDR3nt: TGTGCCAGCAGTCCACGGGGGGATTCACCCCTCCACTTT
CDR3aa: CASSPRGDSPLHF

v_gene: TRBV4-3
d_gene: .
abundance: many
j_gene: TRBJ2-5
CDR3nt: TGCGCCAGCAGCCGGGGCAACCAAGAGACCCAGTACTTC
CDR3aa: CASSRGNQETQYF

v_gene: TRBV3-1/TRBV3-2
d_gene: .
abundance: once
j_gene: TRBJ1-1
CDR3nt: TGTGCCAGCAGCCGCAACATGAACACTGAAGCTTTCTTT
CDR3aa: CASSRNMNTEAFF

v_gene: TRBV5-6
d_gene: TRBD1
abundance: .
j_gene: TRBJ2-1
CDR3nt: TGTGCCAGCAGCCCGGGACAGCCCTCCTACAATGAGCAGTTCTTC
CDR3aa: CASSPGQPSYNEQFF

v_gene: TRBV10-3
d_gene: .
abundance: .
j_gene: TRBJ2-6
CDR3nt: TGTGCCATCAGTGAGCATGGGCTCTCTGGGGCCAACGTCCTGACTTTC
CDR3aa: CAISEHGLSGANVLTF

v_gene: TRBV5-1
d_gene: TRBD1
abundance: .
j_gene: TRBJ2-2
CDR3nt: TGCGCCAGCAGACTACCCGGGACAGGGGAGGCCGGGGAGCTGTTTTTT
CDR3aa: CASRLPGTGEAGELFF

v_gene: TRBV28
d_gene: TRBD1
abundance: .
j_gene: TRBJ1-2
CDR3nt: TGTGCCAGCAGGCAAGGGGGCTCCGGGGGCTACACCTTC
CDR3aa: CASRQGGSGGYTF

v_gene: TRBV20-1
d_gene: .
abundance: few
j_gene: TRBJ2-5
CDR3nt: TGCAGTGCTAGTGTAAGCGGTCAAGAGACCCAGTACTTC
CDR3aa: CSASVSGQETQYF

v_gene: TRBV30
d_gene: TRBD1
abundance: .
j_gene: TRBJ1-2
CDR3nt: TGTGCCTGGAGTCCGGGACAGGGACTCCGATATGGCTACACCTTC
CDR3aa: CAWSPGQGLRYGYTF

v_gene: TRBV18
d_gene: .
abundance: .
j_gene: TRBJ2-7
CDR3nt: TGTGCCAGCTCATGGCCACAGACGGACGAGCAGTACTTC
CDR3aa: CASSWPQTDEQYF

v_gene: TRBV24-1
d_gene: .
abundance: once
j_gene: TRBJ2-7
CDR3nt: TGTGCCACCAGTGATAGTCAGGGAAATCCCTACGAGCAGTACTTC
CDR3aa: CATSDSQGNPYEQYF

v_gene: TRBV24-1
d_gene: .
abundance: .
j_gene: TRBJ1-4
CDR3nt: TGTGCCACCAGTGAGCGGGGTGGTGGTGAAAAACTGTTTTTT
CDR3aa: CATSERGGGEKLFF

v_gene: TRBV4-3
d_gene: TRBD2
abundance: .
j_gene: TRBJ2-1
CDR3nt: TGCGCCAGCAGTAGTCCCAGGGAGGGCAATGAGCAGTTCTTC
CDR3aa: CASSSPREGNEQFF

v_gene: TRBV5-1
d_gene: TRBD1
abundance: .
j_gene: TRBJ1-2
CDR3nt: TGCGCCAGCAGCTTGGGGGGACAGGGGAGTAACTATGGCTACACCTTC
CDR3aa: CASSLGGQGSNYGYTF

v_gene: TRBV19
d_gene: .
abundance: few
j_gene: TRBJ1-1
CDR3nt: TGTGCCAGTAGTATCCCCACAGGGATTAGGGCTGAAGCTTTCTTT
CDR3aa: CASSIPTGIRAEAFF

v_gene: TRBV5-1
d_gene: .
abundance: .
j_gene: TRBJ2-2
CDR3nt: TGCGCCAGCAGCTTGGCAAACACCGGGGAGCTGTTTTTT
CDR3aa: CASSLANTGELFF

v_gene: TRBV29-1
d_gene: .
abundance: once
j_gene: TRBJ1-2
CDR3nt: TGCAGCGTTGAAGATCAGGGGACCTATGGCTACACCTTC
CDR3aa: CSVEDQGTYGYTF

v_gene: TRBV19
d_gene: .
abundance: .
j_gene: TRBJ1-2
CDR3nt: TGTGCCAGTAGGCCGACGGGTATACGCTATGGCTACACCTTC
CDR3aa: CASRPTGIRYGYTF

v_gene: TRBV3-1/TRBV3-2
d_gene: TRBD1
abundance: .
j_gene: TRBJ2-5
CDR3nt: TGTGCCAGCAGCCAAGGGACAGGGGGCCGAGAGACCCAGTACTTC
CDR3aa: CASSQGTGGRETQYF

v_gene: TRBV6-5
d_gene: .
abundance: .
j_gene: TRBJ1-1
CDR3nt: TGTGCCAGCCGCCTCAGTCCTGAAGCTTTCTTT
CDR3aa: CASRLSPEAFF

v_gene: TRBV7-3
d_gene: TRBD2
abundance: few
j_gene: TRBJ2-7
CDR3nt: TGTGCCAGCAGCCCGGGACTAGTCCACGAGCAGTACTTC
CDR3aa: CASSPGLVHEQYF

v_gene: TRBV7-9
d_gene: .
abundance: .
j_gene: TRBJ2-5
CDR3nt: TGTGCCAGCAGCTTAGACTATGTAGAGACCCAGTACTTC
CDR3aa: CASSLDYVETQYF

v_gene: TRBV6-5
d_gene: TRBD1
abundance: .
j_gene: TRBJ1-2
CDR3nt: TGTGCCACTCAGACAGGGAAAAACTATGGCTACACCTTC
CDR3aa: CATQTGKNYGYTF

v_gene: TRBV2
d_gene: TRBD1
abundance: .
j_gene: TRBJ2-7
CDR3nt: TGTGCCAGCAGTGAAGGACAGGGCTCCTACGAGCAGTACTTC
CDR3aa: CASSEGQGSYEQYF

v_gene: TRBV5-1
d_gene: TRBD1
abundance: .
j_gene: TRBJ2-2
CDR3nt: TGCGCCAGCAGCTGGGACAGGGCAAACACCGGGGAGCTGTTTTTT
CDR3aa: CASSWDRANTGELFF

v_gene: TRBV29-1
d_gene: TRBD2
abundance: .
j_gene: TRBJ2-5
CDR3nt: TGCAGCGTTGAGCTAGCGGGGGGGCGGGAGACCCAGTACTTC
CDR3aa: CSVELAGGRETQYF

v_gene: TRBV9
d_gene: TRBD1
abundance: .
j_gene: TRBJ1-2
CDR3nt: TGTGCCAGCAGCCCTGGGACAGGGGGCAATCGGGATGGCTACACCTTC
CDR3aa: CASSPGTGGNRDGYTF

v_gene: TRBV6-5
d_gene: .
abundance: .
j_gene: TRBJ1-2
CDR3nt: TGTGCCAGCAGTACCGGGCAGGGGACCTATGGCTACACCTTC
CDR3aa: CASSTGQGTYGYTF

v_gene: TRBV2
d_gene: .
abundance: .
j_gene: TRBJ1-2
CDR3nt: TGTGCCAGCAGTGATGGGGCAGGGTCTTTTTTCTATGGCTACACCTTC
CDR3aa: CASSDGAGSFFYGYTF

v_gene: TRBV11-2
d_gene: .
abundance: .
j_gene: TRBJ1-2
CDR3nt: TGTGCCAGCGGCCCGGGTAACTATGGCTACACCTTC
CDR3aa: CASGPGNYGYTF